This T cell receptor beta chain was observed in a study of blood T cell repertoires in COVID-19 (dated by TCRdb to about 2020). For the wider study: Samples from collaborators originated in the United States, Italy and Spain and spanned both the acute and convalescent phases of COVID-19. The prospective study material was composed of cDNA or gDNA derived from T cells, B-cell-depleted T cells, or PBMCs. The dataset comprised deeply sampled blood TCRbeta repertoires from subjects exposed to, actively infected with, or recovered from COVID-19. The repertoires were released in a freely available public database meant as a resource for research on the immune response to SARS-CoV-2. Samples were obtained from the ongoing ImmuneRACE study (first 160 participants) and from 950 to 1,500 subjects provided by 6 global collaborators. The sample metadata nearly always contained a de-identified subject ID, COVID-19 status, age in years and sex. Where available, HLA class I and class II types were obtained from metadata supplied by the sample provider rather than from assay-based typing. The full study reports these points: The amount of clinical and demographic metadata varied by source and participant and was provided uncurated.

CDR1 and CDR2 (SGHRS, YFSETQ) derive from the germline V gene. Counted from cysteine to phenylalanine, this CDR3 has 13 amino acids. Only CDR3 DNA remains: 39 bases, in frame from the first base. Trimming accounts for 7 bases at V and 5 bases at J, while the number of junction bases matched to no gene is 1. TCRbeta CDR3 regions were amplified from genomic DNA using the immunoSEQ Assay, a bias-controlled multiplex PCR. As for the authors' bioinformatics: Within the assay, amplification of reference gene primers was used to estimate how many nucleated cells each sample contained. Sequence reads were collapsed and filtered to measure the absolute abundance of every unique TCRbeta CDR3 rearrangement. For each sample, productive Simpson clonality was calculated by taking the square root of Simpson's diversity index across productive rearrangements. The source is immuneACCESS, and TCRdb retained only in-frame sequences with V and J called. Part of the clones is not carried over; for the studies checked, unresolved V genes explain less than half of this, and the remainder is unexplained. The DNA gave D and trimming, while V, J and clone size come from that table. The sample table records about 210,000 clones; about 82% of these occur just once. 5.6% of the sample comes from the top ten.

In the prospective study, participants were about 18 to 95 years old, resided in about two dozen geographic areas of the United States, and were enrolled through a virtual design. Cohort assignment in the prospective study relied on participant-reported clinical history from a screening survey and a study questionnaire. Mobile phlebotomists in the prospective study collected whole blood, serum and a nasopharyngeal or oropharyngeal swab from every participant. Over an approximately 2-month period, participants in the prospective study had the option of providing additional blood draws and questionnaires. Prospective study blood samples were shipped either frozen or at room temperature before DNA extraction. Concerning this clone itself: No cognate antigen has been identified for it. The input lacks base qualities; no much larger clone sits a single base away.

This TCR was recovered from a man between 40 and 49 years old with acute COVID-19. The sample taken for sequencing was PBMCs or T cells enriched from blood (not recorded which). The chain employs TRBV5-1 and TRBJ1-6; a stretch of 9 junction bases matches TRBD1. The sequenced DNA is TGCGCCAGCCGGGACAGGGATAATTCACCCCTCCACTTT. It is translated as CASRDRDNSPLHF.